This T cell receptor (beta chain) emerged from a study of CD8 T cells in Susac syndrome. V lost 7 bases to trimming and J lost 4 bases; unmatched junction nucleotides: 8. Looked up from germline, CDR1 is SEHNR and CDR2 is FQNEAQ (reference sequence). This CDR3 is 14 amino acids long. Random hexamers were used to reverse transcribe an amount of roughly 0.45 to 1 ug RNA. Amplification of TCR beta CDR3 across 54 Vbeta and 13 Jbeta was performed with immunoSEQ multiplex PCR. Via MiXCR, TCRdb re-called the immunoSEQ multiplex PCR reads, giving one row per CDR3 protein. The data show tens of thousands of distinct CDR3 sequences, with roughly 93% seen just once and 0.2% to 0.3% held by the top ten. Healthy donors constituted the control group, matched for age and sex. The authors negatively isolated CD8+ and CD4+ T cells and FACS-enriched TEMRA cells.

What was sequenced was CD8+ T cells from PBMCs. This TCR was recovered from a human donor in good health. V gene TRBV7-9 combines with J gene TRBJ1-2; 8 bases map to TRBD1. The CDR3 bases are TGTGCCAGCAATATGGACAGGGCGGTCTATGGCTACACCTTC. This encodes CASNMDRAVYGYTF.